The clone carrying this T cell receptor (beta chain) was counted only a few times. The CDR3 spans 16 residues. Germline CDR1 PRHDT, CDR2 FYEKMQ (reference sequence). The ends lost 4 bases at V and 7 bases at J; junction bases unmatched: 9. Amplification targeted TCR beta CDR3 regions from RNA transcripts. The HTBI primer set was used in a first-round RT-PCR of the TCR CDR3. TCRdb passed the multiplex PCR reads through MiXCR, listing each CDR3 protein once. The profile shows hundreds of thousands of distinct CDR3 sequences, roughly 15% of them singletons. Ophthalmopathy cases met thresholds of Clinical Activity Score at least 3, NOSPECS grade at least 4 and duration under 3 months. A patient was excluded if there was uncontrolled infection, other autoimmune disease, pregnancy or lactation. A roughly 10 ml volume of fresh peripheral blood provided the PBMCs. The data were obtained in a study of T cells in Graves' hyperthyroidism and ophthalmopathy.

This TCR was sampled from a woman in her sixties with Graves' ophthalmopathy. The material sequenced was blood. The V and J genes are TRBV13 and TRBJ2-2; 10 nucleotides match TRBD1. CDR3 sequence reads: CASSSSRQGANGELFF. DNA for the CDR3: TGTGCCAGCAGCTCCTCGAGACAGGGGGCGAACGGGGAGCTGTTTTTT.